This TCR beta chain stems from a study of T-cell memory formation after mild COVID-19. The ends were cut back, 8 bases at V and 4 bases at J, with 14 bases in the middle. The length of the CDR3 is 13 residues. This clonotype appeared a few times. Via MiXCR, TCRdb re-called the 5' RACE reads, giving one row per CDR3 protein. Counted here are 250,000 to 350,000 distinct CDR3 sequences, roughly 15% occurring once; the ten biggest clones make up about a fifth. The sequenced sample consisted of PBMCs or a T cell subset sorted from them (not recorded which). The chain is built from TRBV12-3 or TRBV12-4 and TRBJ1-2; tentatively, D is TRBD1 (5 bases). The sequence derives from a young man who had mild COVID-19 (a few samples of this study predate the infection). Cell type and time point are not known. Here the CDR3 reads CASWGGSLYGYTF. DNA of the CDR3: TGTGCCAGCTGGGGGGGGTCCCTCTATGGCTACACCTTC.